Listed here are 32 T cell receptor beta chains from one sample, sequenced in a study of human T cells and chemical hapten exposure. Using its own MiXCR run on the RACE reads, TCRdb lists one record per CDR3 protein. The sample contains 35,000 to 45,000 distinct CDR3 sequences, 9% to 15% of which appear only once. The time point here: pre-sensitization, week 0. As to treatment: therapeutic diphenylcyclopropenone sensitization with weekly scalp DPC. RNA extraction used unfractionated whole blood as the source of total RNA. Sample: whole blood, taken in connection with sensitization to the hapten diphenylcyclopropenone (DPC). The receptor source for this set is a woman between 40 and 50 years old with alopecia areata. Some clones in this sample may be carry-over from other donors' samples.

In its sample, this clonotype was seen many times. The chain couples TRBV5-4 to TRBJ2-1; 8 bases fit TRBD2. In germline, CDR1 is SGHNT, CDR2 YYREEE (reference sequence). Unmatched junction bases numbered 8, after V lost 4 bases and J lost 5 bases. This CDR3 contains 15 residues. DNA for the CDR3: TGTGCCAGCAGCCTGCCGCGGGGGGCACACAATGAGCAGTTCTTC. Amino acid sequence: CASSLPRGAHNEQFF.

At least ten counts were recorded for this clonotype. The chain couples TRBV1 to TRBJ1-5. TRBV1 is a documented pseudogene. The CDR3 has 19 residues. CDR3: CTSSQRVAGTAASNQPQHF. The CDR3 DNA is TGCACCAGCAGCCAAAGGGTGGCAGGGACTGCGGCGAGCAATCAGCCCCAGCATTTT.

This clonotype was detected a few times. This chain uses TRBV7-6 with TRBJ2-6; maybe TRBD2 (6 bases). Trimming pared 1 base from V and 0 bases from J, leaving 13 bases between. Germline V gene lookup returns CDR1 SGHVS and CDR2 FNYEAQ. The CDR3 runs 18 residues. CDR3 amino acids: CASSLERAESSGANVLTF. CDR3 in DNA: TGTGCCAGCAGCTTAGAGCGGGCGGAAAGCTCTGGGGCCAACGTCCTGACTTTC. The full variable domain, in which reference TRBV7-6 and TRBJ2-6 provide the parts outside the CDR3, is GAGVSQSPRYKVTKRGQDVALRCDPISGHVSLYWYRQALGQGPEFLTYFNYEAQQDKSGLPNDRFSAERPEGSISTLTIQRTEQRDSAMYRCASSLERAESSGANVLTFGAGSRLTVL.

V gene TRBV12-3 or TRBV12-4 combines with J gene TRBJ1-2; 10 bases are a match to TRBD1. CDR3 length equals 13 residues. J lost 6 bases, V lost 5 bases, and 3 bases had no gene match. CDR3 sequence reads: CASSLTGGDGYTF. In DNA form, the CDR3 reads TGTGCCAGCAGTCTGACAGGGGGCGATGGCTACACCTTC.

This clonotype has at least ten counts. The chain has TRBV30 and TRBJ1-1; 8 bases map to TRBD1. V gave up 4 bases and J gave up 4 bases; unmatched junction bases: 14. The CDR3 spans 16 residues. Germline V CDR1 and CDR2: GTSNPN, SVGIG (reference sequence). Here the CDR3 DNA reads TGTGCCTGGACCCCGCAAGACAGGGGCGCGAGCACTGAAGCTTTCTTT. Amino acid sequence: CAWTPQDRGASTEAFF.

The rearrangement uses TRBV28 and TRBJ1-2; D may be TRBD1 (5 bases). Trimming took 7 bases from V and 5 from J, leaving 14 bases between them. This CDR3 has 13 residues. The germline V gene has CDR1 MDHEN and CDR2 SYDVKM. CDR3 DNA: TGTGCCAGCACCCCCGGGGCAAGATATGGCTACACCTTC. Its protein product is CASTPGARYGYTF.

A note on this clonotype: A much larger clone differs by one base, so this may be a read error. The V and J genes are TRBV5-4 and TRBJ2-6; D is unclear. The germline V gene has CDR1 SGHNT and CDR2 YYREEE (reference sequence). This CDR3 contains 15 residues. The CDR3 sequence: CVSSLISSGANVLTF. CDR3 DNA sequence: TGTGTCAGCAGCTTGATAAGCTCTGGGGCCAACGTCCTGACTTTC.

This clonotype has only a few counts. The chain employs TRBV5-1 and TRBJ2-1, with D possibly TRBD1 on 6 matching bases. In germline, CDR1 is SGHRS, CDR2 YFSETQ. Trimming stripped 0 bases from V and 8 bases from J, with 15 bases between. The CDR3 covers 15 residues. CDR3 sequence: CASSLDGTSFDEQFF. DNA for the CDR3: TGCGCCAGCAGCTTGGACGGGACATCGTTCGATGAGCAGTTCTTC.

In this sample, this clonotype turned up many times. The V and J genes are TRBV3-1 and TRBJ2-1; 9 nucleotides agree with TRBD2. The CDR3 has 15 residues. In germline, CDR1 is LGHDT, CDR2 YNNKEL (reference sequence). Trimming cost V 1 base and J 8 bases; bases outside gene matches: 6. The CDR3 here is CASSQGRGLAYEQFF. The DNA of the CDR3 is TGTGCCAGCAGCCAAGGTAGGGGACTAGCCTATGAGCAGTTCTTC.

Many counts were recorded for this clonotype. The CDR3 is CASSERSGGYEQYF. DNA of the CDR3: TGTGCCAGCAGTGAACGCTCGGGGGGCTACGAGCAGTACTTC. The chain is built from TRBV2 and TRBJ2-7; 7 bases are shared with TRBD2. Germline CDR1 and CDR2: SNHLY and FYNNEI. Trimming cost V 2 bases and J 3 bases; bases outside gene matches: 4. The CDR3 contains 14 residues.

The table lists this clonotype with a few counts. The chain recombines TRBV20-1 with TRBJ1-3; D unclear. V gave up 0 bases and J gave up 4 bases, with 10 bases separating them. CDR1 and CDR2 (germline): DFQATT, SNEGSKA (reference sequence). This CDR3 contains 14 residues. CDR3 amino acids: CSARDQMAGNTIYF. The CDR3 nucleotides read TGCAGTGCTAGAGATCAAATGGCCGGAAACACCATATATTTT.

At least ten counts were recorded for this clonotype. V is TRBV20-1 and J is TRBJ2-3; 14 positions match TRBD2. After removal of 0 bases from V and 0 bases from J, the junction contained 8 bases not matched to a gene. The CDR3 is 19 residues long. The V gene's germline CDR1 is DFQATT and CDR2 SNEGSKA (reference sequence). The CDR3 is CSARDLGTSGGLSTDTQYF. CDR3 sequence (DNA): TGCAGTGCTAGAGATCTTGGGACTAGCGGGGGCCTTAGCACAGATACGCAGTATTTT.

The J gene is TRBJ2-7, the V gene TRBV29-1; TRBD2 aligns across 8 bases. Germline values: CDR1 SQVTM, CDR2 ANQGSEA. The CDR3 runs to 13 residues. V lost 6 bases and J lost 3; bases outside the gene matches: 7. DNA for the CDR3: TGCAGCGTCCTGACTAGCGCGAACTACGAGCAGTACTTC. Amino acids: CSVLTSANYEQYF.

This clonotype was seen at least ten times. The CDR3 DNA reads TGTGCCAGCTCACGCCCCGGGACTAGCGATTTTATGGACATTCAGTACTTC. Its translation: CASSRPGTSDFMDIQYF. The rearrangement links TRBV18 to TRBJ2-4; the match to TRBD2 covers 10 bases. This CDR3 spans 17 amino acids. CDR1 and CDR2 (germline): KGHSH, LQKENI. V was pared by 4 bases and J by 8 bases, with 14 bases of the junction left unmatched.

This clonotype was detected many times. This chain joins TRBV5-1 and TRBJ1-2; maybe TRBD1 (6 bases). The CDR3 has 17 residues. Trimming cost V 0 bases and J 4 bases, with 19 bases left between them. CDR1 and CDR2 from the germline V gene are SGHRS and YFSETQ. CDR3 region: CASSLAGEPSSRYGYTF. The CDR3 DNA reads as TGCGCCAGCAGCTTGGCAGGGGAGCCTTCTAGCCGCTATGGCTACACCTTC.

The rearrangement links TRBV6-1 to TRBJ1-2; D gene uncertain. The CDR3 spans 12 residues. Trimming removed 1 base at V and 7 bases at J, with 7 bases between. Germline values: CDR1 MNHNS, CDR2 SASEGT. The DNA for the CDR3 is TGTGCCAGCAGTGAAGTTTTTACTGGCTACACCTTC. Encoded protein: CASSEVFTGYTF.

This clonotype turned up a few times. V and J are TRBV7-8 and TRBJ2-2, with a weak D call TRBD2 (5 bases). The CDR3 is made up of 15 amino acids. Per the germline V gene, CDR1 is SGHVS and CDR2 is FQNEAQ. V was shortened by 3 bases and J by 3 bases, with 11 bases between the two germline ends. The CDR3 here is CASSFPAVHTGELFF. The CDR3 nucleotides are TGTGCCAGCAGCTTCCCAGCGGTACACACCGGGGAGCTGTTTTTT.

This clonotype was seen repeatedly, ten times or more. The V gene is TRBV12-3 or TRBV12-4, the J gene TRBJ1-2; TRBD1 matches at 7 bases. Trimming cost V 4 bases and J 8 bases; bases outside gene matches: 7. The CDR3 has 13 residues. The CDR3, as DNA: TGTGCCAGCAGTTCAGAGGGGGCGCGGGGCTACACCTTC. This translates into CASSSEGARGYTF.

This clonotype was seen repeatedly, ten times or more. The chain couples TRBV10-3 to TRBJ2-3; 7 positions match TRBD2. The CDR3 loop spans 14 amino acids. Germline V CDR1 and CDR2: ENHRY, SYGVKD. With V trimmed by 4 bases and J by 1 base, 2 bases remained unmatched. Written as DNA, the CDR3 is TGTGCCATCAGTGGGACTAGGGGCACAGATACGCAGTATTTT. Amino acid sequence: CAISGTRGTDTQYF.

This clonotype was picked up many times. The rearrangement links TRBV28 to TRBJ2-5; weak D call: TRBD2 (6 bases). Germline CDR1 is MDHEN and CDR2 is SYDVKM. The length of the CDR3 is 14 residues. Trimming removed 6 bases from V and 5 bases from J, with 16 bases in between. CDR3 DNA: TGTGCCAGCAGCCCCCCGACGGGGGTTGAGACCCAGTACTTC. Amino acids: CASSPPTGVETQYF.

This clonotype was found many times. At one end the junction does not follow the germline gene, possibly because of a read error. The CDR3 region is CASRNQETQHF. Written as DNA, the CDR3 is TGTGCCAGCAGAAACCAAGAGACCCAGCACTTC. The chain recombines TRBV7-9 with TRBJ2-5; no clear D. Germline CDR1 is SEHNR and CDR2 is FQNEAQ (reference sequence). There are 11 residues in the CDR3. Using reference TRBV7-9 and TRBJ2-5 for the parts outside the CDR3, the full variable domain is DTGVSQNPRHKITKRGQNVTFRCDPISEHNRLYWYRQTLGQGPEFLTYFQNEAQLEKSRLLSDRFSAERPKGSFSTLEIQRTEQGDSAMYLCASRNQETQHFGPGTRLLVL.

This clonotype appeared many times. V and J are TRBV29-1 and TRBJ2-1; 12 nucleotides line up with TRBD2. V shed 1 base and J 5 bases; nucleotides not matched to a gene: 0. The V gene's germline CDR1 is SQVTM and CDR2 ANQGSEA. The CDR3 is 14 residues long. CDR3 nucleotides: TGCAGCGTTGAAGGGACTAGCGGGGACAATGAGCAGTTCTTC. This gives the protein CSVEGTSGDNEQFF.

By frequency in the sample, this clonotype is medium-sized. This sequence joins TRBV25-1 and TRBJ2-7; the match to TRBD1 covers 9 bases. V lost 6 bases, J lost 3 bases, and 3 bases stayed unmatched. The germline V gene encodes CDR1 MGHDK and CDR2 SYGVNS. This CDR3 is 13 amino acids long. The CDR3 sequence: CASRGTGIYEQYF. For the CDR3, the DNA is TGTGCCAGCAGAGGGACAGGGATCTACGAGCAGTACTTC.

The chain employs TRBV28 and TRBJ1-4, with D unresolved. Germline lookup yields CDR1 MDHEN and CDR2 SYDVKM. V shed 6 bases and J shed 6 bases, with 14 bases lying between them. This CDR3 contains 14 residues. For the CDR3, the DNA is TGTGCCAGCAGCCCCAGCGGGGTTCATGAAAAACTGTTTTTT. Residues: CASSPSGVHEKLFF.

This clonotype was counted ten times or more. The chain uses TRBV5-1 and TRBJ2-7; tentative D call: TRBD2 (5 bases). CDR1 and CDR2 from the germline V gene are SGHRS and YFSETQ. CDR3 length: 13 residues. Trimming took 0 bases from V and 5 from J, leaving 9 bases between them. As DNA, the CDR3 is TGCGCCAGCAGCTTGGATCGGGGAAACGAGCAGTACTTC. As protein: CASSLDRGNEQYF. The full variable domain, completed using reference TRBV5-1 and TRBJ2-7, is KAGVTQTPRYLIKTRGQQVTLSCSPISGHRSVSWYQQTPGQGLQFLFEYFSETQRNKGNFPGRFSGRQFSNSRSEMNVSTLELGDSALYLCASSLDRGNEQYFGPGTRLTVT.

At least ten counts were recorded for this clonotype. This rearrangement joins TRBV10-3 to TRBJ2-5; tentatively, D is TRBD2 (6 bases). V lost 4 bases, J lost 3 bases, and 15 bases lay in between. The CDR3 extends over 15 amino acids. Germline-derived CDR1 and CDR2 are ENHRY and SYGVKD. CDR3 amino acids: CAISATMEGEETQYF. CDR3 DNA sequence: TGTGCCATCAGTGCTACAATGGAGGGAGAAGAGACCCAGTACTTC.

This clonotype was picked up many times. The V call is TRBV30, the J call TRBJ1-1, with TRBD1 identical over 7 bases. V trimming: 5 bases; J trimming: 1 base; junction bases outside the gene matches: 1. This CDR3 spans 12 amino acids. Germline V gives CDR1 GTSNPN, CDR2 SVGIG (reference sequence). CDR3 in amino acids: CAWGDRNTEAFF. The CDR3 DNA sequence: TGTGCCTGGGGGGACAGGAACACTGAAGCTTTCTTT.

Only a few counts were recorded for this clonotype. This chain links TRBV28 with TRBJ1-2, with D hard to call. The CDR3 spans 13 residues. Trimming pared 4 bases from V and 6 bases from J, leaving 12 bases between. CDR1 is MDHEN and CDR2 is SYDVKM in the germline V gene. The DNA for the CDR3 is TGTGCCAGCAGTTCACCCCGGCTTGATGGCTACACCTTC. Translating gives CASSSPRLDGYTF.

This clonotype was observed at least ten times. The genes are TRBV10-3 and TRBJ2-7; 8 bases map to TRBD1. This CDR3 has 14 amino acids. From germline, CDR1 is ENHRY and CDR2 SYGVKD. The junction had 5 bases not matched to a gene; V was cut back by 6 bases and J by 1 base. DNA for the CDR3: TGTGCCATCAGCCCCTGGACAGGGTCCTACGAGCAGTACTTC. It yields the protein CAISPWTGSYEQYF.

This clonotype was counted many times. V gene TRBV11-2 combines with J gene TRBJ2-6, with D hard to call. The CDR3 extends over 12 amino acids. Germline assignment: CDR1 SGHAT and CDR2 FQNNGV. V lost 4 bases and J 2 bases, leaving 0 bases between the germline ends. CDR3 protein: CASSSGANVLTF. DNA for the CDR3: TGTGCCAGCAGCTCTGGGGCCAACGTCCTGACTTTC.

This clonotype was counted only a few times. This sequence joins TRBV28 and TRBJ2-7; 7 bases map to TRBD1. CDR1 and CDR2 from the germline V gene are MDHEN and SYDVKM. The CDR3 totals 12 residues. V was pared by 3 bases and J by 6 bases, with 2 bases of the junction left unmatched. The DNA for the CDR3 is TGTGCCAGCAGTTTGAACAGGGGCGAGCAGTACTTC. This translates into CASSLNRGEQYF.

At least ten counts were recorded for this clonotype. The chain links TRBV12-3 or TRBV12-4 to TRBJ2-7; TRBD1 agrees at 7 bases. Unmatched junction bases numbered 7, after V lost 5 bases and J lost 0 bases. CDR3 size: 15 residues. CDR3 protein: CASSAERQGSYEQYF. The CDR3 DNA reads as TGTGCCAGCAGTGCCGAACGACAGGGCTCCTACGAGCAGTACTTC.